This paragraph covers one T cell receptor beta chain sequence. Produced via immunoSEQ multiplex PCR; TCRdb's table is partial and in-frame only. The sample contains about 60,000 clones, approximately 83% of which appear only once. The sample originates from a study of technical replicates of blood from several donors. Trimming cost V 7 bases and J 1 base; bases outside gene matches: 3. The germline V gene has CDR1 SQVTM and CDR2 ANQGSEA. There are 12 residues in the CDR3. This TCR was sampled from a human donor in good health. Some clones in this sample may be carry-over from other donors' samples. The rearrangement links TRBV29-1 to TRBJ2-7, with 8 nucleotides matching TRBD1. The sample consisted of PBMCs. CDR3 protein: CSARDRSYEQYF. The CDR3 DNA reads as TGCAGCGCCAGGGACAGGTCCTACGAGCAGTACTTC.